Given below is one TCR beta chain in context. Its antigen is currently unknown. These data are taken from a study of graft-versus-host responses after intestinal transplantation. Study at large: Tacrolimus plus steroids were given to all recipients for about 3 years, preceded by anti-thymocyte globulin induction.

Germline V lookup: CDR1 SEHNR, CDR2 FQNEAQ (reference sequence). CDR3 size: 13 residues. V lost 1 base, J lost 6 bases, and 8 bases lay in between. Here immunoSEQ multiplex PCR was the method, and the copy in TCRdb shows in-frame clones only, minus some. The sample yields around 97,000 clones, approximately 93% seen once. Whole-study findings and limits: GvH clones turned up in recipient marrow; some had shown up first in ileum or blood. Patients with graft-donor T cell macrochimerism had high graft-versus-host to host-versus-graft clonal ratios in allografts.

The V call is TRBV7-9, the J call TRBJ2-3, with D unresolved. This TCR was sampled from a human donor who received an intestinal transplant. The sequences come from unstimulated CD8+ T cells sorted from spleen or lymph node cells, collected before intestinal transplant. The CDR3 region has the DNA TGTGCCAGCAGCTTAGTTTTGGGCGATACGCAGTATTTT. Amino acid sequence: CASSLVLGDTQYF.